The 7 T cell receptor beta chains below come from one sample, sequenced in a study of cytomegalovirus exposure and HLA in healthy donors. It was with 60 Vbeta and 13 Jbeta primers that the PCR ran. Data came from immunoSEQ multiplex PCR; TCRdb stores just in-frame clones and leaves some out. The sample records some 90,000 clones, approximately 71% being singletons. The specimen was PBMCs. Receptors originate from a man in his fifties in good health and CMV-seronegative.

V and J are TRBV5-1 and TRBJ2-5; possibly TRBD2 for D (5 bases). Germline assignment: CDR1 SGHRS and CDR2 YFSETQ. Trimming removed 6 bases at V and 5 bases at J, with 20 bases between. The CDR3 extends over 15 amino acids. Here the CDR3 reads CASTPEVGGGETQYF. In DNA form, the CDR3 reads TGCGCCAGCACCCCCGAAGTCGGCGGCGGGGAGACCCAGTACTTC.

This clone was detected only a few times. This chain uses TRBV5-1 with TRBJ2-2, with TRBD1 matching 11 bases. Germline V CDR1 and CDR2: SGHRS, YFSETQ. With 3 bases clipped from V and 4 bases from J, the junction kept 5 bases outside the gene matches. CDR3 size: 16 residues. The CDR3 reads CASSSGQGAGTGELFF. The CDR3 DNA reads TGCGCCAGCAGCTCCGGACAGGGGGCAGGCACCGGGGAGCTGTTTTTT.

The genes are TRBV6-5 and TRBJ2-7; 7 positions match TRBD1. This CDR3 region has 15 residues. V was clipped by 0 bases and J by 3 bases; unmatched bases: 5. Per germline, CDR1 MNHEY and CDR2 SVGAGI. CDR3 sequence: CASSYSGAGGYEQYF. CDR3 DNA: TGTGCCAGCAGTTACTCGGGGGCAGGGGGCTACGAGCAGTACTTC.

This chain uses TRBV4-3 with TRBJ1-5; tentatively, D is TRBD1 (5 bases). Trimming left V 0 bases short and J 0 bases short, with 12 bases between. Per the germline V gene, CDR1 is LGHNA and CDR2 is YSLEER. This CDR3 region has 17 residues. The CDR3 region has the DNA TGCGCCAGCAGCCAAGATAGGGTTAGGGGTAGCAATCAGCCCCAGCATTTT. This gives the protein CASSQDRVRGSNQPQHF.

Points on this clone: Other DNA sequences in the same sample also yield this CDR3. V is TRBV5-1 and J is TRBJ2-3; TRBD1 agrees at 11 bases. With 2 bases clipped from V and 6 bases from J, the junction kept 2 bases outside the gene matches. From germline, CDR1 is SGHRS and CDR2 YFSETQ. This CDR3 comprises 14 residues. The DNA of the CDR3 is TGCGCCAGCAGCTTAGGACAGGGGGCGGATACGCAGTATTTT. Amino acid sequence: CASSLGQGADTQYF.

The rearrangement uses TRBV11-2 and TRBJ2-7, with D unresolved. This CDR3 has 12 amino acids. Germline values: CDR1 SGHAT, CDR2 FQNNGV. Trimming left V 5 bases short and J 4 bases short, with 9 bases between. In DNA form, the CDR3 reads TGTGCCAGCAGCCGTATCCGGTACGAGCAGTACTTC. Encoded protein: CASSRIRYEQYF.

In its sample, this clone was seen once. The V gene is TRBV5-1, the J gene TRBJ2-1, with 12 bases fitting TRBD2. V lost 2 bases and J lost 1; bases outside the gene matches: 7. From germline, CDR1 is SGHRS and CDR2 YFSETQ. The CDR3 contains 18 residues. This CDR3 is CASSLRLAGVGSYNEQFF. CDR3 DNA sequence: TGCGCCAGCAGCTTACGACTAGCGGGAGTAGGGTCCTACAATGAGCAGTTCTTC.